These 15 T cell receptor beta chains were all obtained from the same sample, sequenced in a study of CD8 T cells in ankylosing spondylitis. One entry per CDR3 protein results from TCRdb running MiXCR on the 5' RACE reads. The sample comprises a few hundred thousand distinct CDR3 sequences, around 21% of which are singletons, and under 4% rests with the top ten. Sequencing used blood, either unsorted or a sorted T cell fraction (not recorded which). The receptor set was obtained from a female donor with ankylosing spondylitis or in good health (not recorded which).

The chain employs TRBV5-1 and TRBJ2-3; TRBD1 might be the D (5 bases). The length of the CDR3 is 14 residues. The ends were cut back, 2 bases at V and 3 bases at J, with 10 bases in the middle. CDR1 is SGHRS and CDR2 is YFSETQ in the germline V gene. The CDR3 nucleotides are TGCGCCAGCAGCTTCCCATCAGGGACAGATACGCAGTATTTT. As protein: CASSFPSGTDTQYF.

The rearrangement links TRBV20-1 to TRBJ2-7; maybe TRBD1 (7 bases). The CDR3 consists of 17 residues. Germline values: CDR1 DFQATT, CDR2 SNEGSKA (reference sequence). DNA for the CDR3: TGCAGCGGCACACCAATGACAGGGAGGCCTACTTCCTACGAGCAGTACTTC. Its protein is CSGTPMTGRPTSYEQYF.

This clonotype was seen more than once but under ten times. This sequence joins TRBV6-2 or TRBV6-3 and TRBJ1-1; no definite D call. This CDR3 comprises 14 residues. Trimming shortened V by 6 bases and J by 2 bases, and 13 bases separated the two germline ends. Germline lookup yields CDR1 MNHEY and CDR2 SVGEGT. CDR3 nucleotides: TGTGCCAGCAGACCAACGACCGTTAACACTGAAGCTTTCTTT. It yields the protein CASRPTTVNTEAFF.

V is TRBV4-3 and J is TRBJ2-2; 11 bases map to TRBD2. The CDR3 consists of 17 residues. Germline V gives CDR1 LGHNA, CDR2 YSLEER. V lost 1 base to trimming and J lost 2 bases; unmatched junction nucleotides: 3. CDR3 bases: TGCGCCAGCAGCCAAGGGGGACTAGCGGTAAACACCGGGGAGCTGTTTTTT. It specifies CASSQGGLAVNTGELFF.

CDR3 amino acids: CASSEYEAARDEQYF. CDR3 bases: TGTGCCAGCAGTGAATATGAGGCAGCCCGGGACGAGCAGTACTTC. The chain carries TRBV25-1 and TRBJ2-7; D uncertain. This CDR3 is 15 amino acids long. V was clipped by 0 bases and J by 5 bases, with 14 bases between them. Germline V gene data show CDR1 as MGHDK and CDR2 as SYGVNS.

The rearrangement joins TRBV2 to TRBJ1-1; 11 bases agree with TRBD1. The trim removed 4 bases at V and 0 bases at J, leaving 7 bases unmatched. Germline loops: CDR1 SNHLY, CDR2 FYNNEI. This CDR3 is built from 17 residues. The CDR3 DNA reads TGTGCCAGCAGTGCTATCGGGACAGGGGGTATGAACACTGAAGCTTTCTTT. It yields the protein CASSAIGTGGMNTEAFF. The full variable domain, with the rest looked up from reference TRBV2 and TRBJ1-1, is EPEVTQTPSHQVTQMGQEVILRCVPISNHLYFYWYRQILGQKVEFLVSFYNNEISEKSEIFDDQFSVERPDGSNFTLKIRSTKLEDSAMYFCASSAIGTGGMNTEAFFGQGTRLTVV.

The chain is built from TRBV19 and TRBJ2-7; D not resolved. This CDR3 has 14 residues. Germline CDR1 LNHDA, CDR2 SQIVND (reference sequence). The ends were cut back, 6 bases at V and 4 bases at J, with 16 bases in the middle. CDR3 in DNA: TGTGCCAGTAGCGCGGCCGGACGCGGTTACGAGCAGTACTTC. Its protein product is CASSAAGRGYEQYF.

Only a few counts were recorded for this clonotype. The V call is TRBV28, the J call TRBJ2-1; a weak D match, TRBD1 (5 bases). The CDR3 has 17 amino acids. Germline V gene data show CDR1 as MDHEN and CDR2 as SYDVKM. V was trimmed by 4 bases and J by 4 bases, leaving 20 bases between them. CDR3 bases: TGTGCCAGCAGTTATGGTATTGGGGCGTTCAGGTACAATGAGCAGTTCTTC. It yields the protein CASSYGIGAFRYNEQFF.

This clonotype was counted at least ten times. The chain has TRBV24-1 and TRBJ1-2; D remains ambiguous. Trimming cost V 3 bases and J 2 bases, with 9 bases left between them. CDR1 is KGHDR, CDR2 SFDVKD, per germline. This CDR3 comprises 14 residues. The DNA of the CDR3 is TGTGCCACCAGTGATGCCGGACGCAACTATGGCTACACCTTC. Protein: CATSDAGRNYGYTF.

This clonotype was seen a handful of times. This sequence joins TRBV4-2 and TRBJ2-1, with 9 bases lining up with TRBD2. Germline V lookup: CDR1 LGHNA, CDR2 YNFKEQ. CDR3 length: 16 residues. Trimming took 0 bases from V and 10 from J; bases not matched to a gene: 10. The CDR3 here is CASSQEFSGGRAEQFF. The DNA for the CDR3 is TGTGCCAGCAGCCAAGAATTCAGCGGCGGGAGGGCCGAGCAGTTCTTC.

This clonotype was observed a few times. This chain joins TRBV19 and TRBJ2-1; 16 bases agree with TRBD2. This CDR3 comprises 15 residues. V shed 5 bases and J 9 bases; nucleotides not matched to a gene: 4. The germline CDR1 and CDR2 sequences are LNHDA and SQIVND (reference sequence). CDR3 residues: CASSPGTSGRVEQFF. The CDR3 DNA follows: TGTGCCAGTAGTCCAGGGACTAGCGGGAGGGTTGAGCAGTTCTTC.

This clonotype was counted only a few times. The chain recombines TRBV12-3 or TRBV12-4 with TRBJ1-3, with 7 bases aligning to TRBD1. The CDR3 loop spans 14 amino acids. V trimming: 6 bases; J trimming: 3 bases; junction bases outside the gene matches: 5. CDR3 sequence reads: CASRLTGDGNTIYF. CDR3 coding DNA: TGTGCCAGCAGACTTACAGGGGATGGAAACACCATATATTTT.

This clonotype was seen repeatedly, ten times or more. This chain connects TRBV20-1 to TRBJ2-1, with TRBD2 matching 8 bases. Germline loops: CDR1 DFQATT, CDR2 SNEGSKA (reference sequence). V trimming: 1 base; J trimming: 5 bases; junction bases outside the gene matches: 4. The CDR3 sequence is 14 residues long. The CDR3 region has the DNA TGCAGTGCTAGAGCGGGAGGGCACCACAATGAGCAGTTCTTC. Protein: CSARAGGHHNEQFF.

This clonotype was observed a few times. The chain recombines TRBV12-3 or TRBV12-4 with TRBJ1-1, with D perhaps matching TRBD1 (6 bases). V was trimmed by 5 bases and J by 6 bases, leaving 13 bases between them. This CDR3 is built from 13 residues. CDR3 protein: CASSQVRGAEAFF. The CDR3 bases are TGTGCCAGCAGTCAAGTCAGGGGCGCTGAAGCTTTCTTT.

This clonotype occurred a few times. CDR3: CATMKGQGDEQYF. In nucleotides, the CDR3 is TGTGCCACAATGAAGGGACAGGGCGACGAGCAGTACTTC. The chain carries TRBV10-3 and TRBJ2-7, with 9 bases identical to TRBD1. CDR1 ENHRY and CDR2 SYGVKD come from the germline V gene. The CDR3 is 13 amino acids. V lost 10 bases, J lost 5 bases, and 9 bases stayed unmatched.